These 8 T cell receptor beta chains share one sample of origin, sequenced in a study of sequential checkpoint blockade in melanoma. The method was immunoSEQ multiplex PCR; TCRdb's version includes in-frame clones alone and lacks a portion of them. The sample lists about 20,000 clones, roughly 61% occurring once. Treatment defined: randomized to nivolumab then ipilimumab (arm A) or the reverse (arm B). Specimen: CD8+ T cells sorted from blood (inferred from file names), collected from a patient given nivolumab and ipilimumab in sequence. Receptor source: a human donor with melanoma.

The chain links TRBV29-1 to TRBJ2-7, with 7 bases aligning to TRBD1. This CDR3 region has 14 residues. The germline V gene encodes CDR1 SQVTM and CDR2 ANQGSEA. Losses at the gene ends were 1 base for V and 9 bases for J; bases not matched to a gene: 12. CDR3 in amino acids: CSVEVAPDRRGQYF. CDR3 coding DNA: TGCAGCGTTGAAGTCGCTCCGGACAGGCGCGGGCAGTACTTC.

The genes are TRBV9 and TRBJ2-7; maybe TRBD1 (6 bases). This CDR3 region has 16 residues. Germline V gene data show CDR1 as SGDLS and CDR2 as YYNGEE. Trimming took off 0 bases at V and 6 bases at J, with 19 bases between the two ends. CDR3 in amino acids: CASSVGVGGRVREQYF. In DNA, the CDR3 is TGTGCCAGCAGCGTAGGGGTAGGGGGAAGGGTGCGCGAGCAGTACTTC. Filled out from reference TRBV9 and TRBJ2-7, the complete variable domain reads DSGVTQTPKHLITATGQRVTLRCSPRSGDLSVYWYQQSLDQGLQFLIQYYNGEERAKGNILERFSAQQFPDLHSELNLSSLELGDSALYFCASSVGVGGRVREQYFGPGTRLTVT.

The chain combines TRBV2 with TRBJ2-7, with 7 bases lining up with TRBD1. The CDR3 length is 12 residues. After removal of 7 bases from V and 3 bases from J, the junction contained 3 bases not matched to a gene. Germline CDR1 is SNHLY and CDR2 is FYNNEI. The DNA of the CDR3 is TGTGCCAGCACGGCAGGGGGCTACGAGCAGTACTTC. It translates to CASTAGGYEQYF.

The genes are TRBV6-5 and TRBJ1-5; D may be TRBD1 (5 bases). Germline loops: CDR1 MNHEY, CDR2 SVGAGI. This CDR3 comprises 15 residues. The V end was cut by 0 bases, the J end by 9 bases, with 15 bases between. The CDR3 region has the DNA TGTGCCAGCAGTTACTCCGACAGCCCAGGTCTGCCCCAGCATTTT. This translates into CASSYSDSPGLPQHF.

This clone has more than one count but fewer than ten. V gene TRBV6-6 combines with J gene TRBJ1-5; D call uncertain. Germline loops: CDR1 MNHNY, CDR2 SVGAGI (reference sequence). Trimming removed 7 bases at V and 2 bases at J, with 15 bases between. The CDR3 consists of 15 residues. The CDR3 loop is CASTLAGFGNQPQHF. For the CDR3, the DNA is TGTGCCAGCACCCTAGCGGGGTTCGGCAATCAGCCCCAGCATTTT.

CDR3 residues: CASTDRVTEAFF. The DNA for the CDR3 is TGTGCCAGCACGGACAGGGTCACTGAAGCTTTCTTT. The chain has TRBV6-5 and TRBJ1-1, with 8 nucleotides matching TRBD1. CDR1 MNHEY and CDR2 SVGAGI come from the germline V gene. Losses at the gene ends were 7 bases for V and 4 bases for J; bases not matched to a gene: 2. The CDR3 consists of 12 residues.

V gene TRBV4-1 combines with J gene TRBJ1-4, with 7 bases aligning to TRBD1. V lost 1 base, J lost 8 bases, and 13 bases stayed unmatched. Germline V gene data show CDR1 as MGHRA and CDR2 as YSYEKL. The CDR3 contains 17 residues. CDR3 coding DNA: TGCGCCAGCAGCCAAGGGATGTACGTCAGGGGGGCAGAAAAACTGTTTTTT. Its protein product is CASSQGMYVRGAEKLFF.

CDR3 loop: CAISEATSGGTDTQYF. The CDR3 DNA is TGTGCCATCAGTGAGGCCACTAGCGGGGGCACAGATACGCAGTATTTT. The V call is TRBV10-3, the J call TRBJ2-3; 10 positions match TRBD2. Per germline, CDR1 ENHRY and CDR2 SYGVKD. J lost 1 base, V lost 2 bases, and 3 bases had no gene match. This CDR3 has 16 residues.